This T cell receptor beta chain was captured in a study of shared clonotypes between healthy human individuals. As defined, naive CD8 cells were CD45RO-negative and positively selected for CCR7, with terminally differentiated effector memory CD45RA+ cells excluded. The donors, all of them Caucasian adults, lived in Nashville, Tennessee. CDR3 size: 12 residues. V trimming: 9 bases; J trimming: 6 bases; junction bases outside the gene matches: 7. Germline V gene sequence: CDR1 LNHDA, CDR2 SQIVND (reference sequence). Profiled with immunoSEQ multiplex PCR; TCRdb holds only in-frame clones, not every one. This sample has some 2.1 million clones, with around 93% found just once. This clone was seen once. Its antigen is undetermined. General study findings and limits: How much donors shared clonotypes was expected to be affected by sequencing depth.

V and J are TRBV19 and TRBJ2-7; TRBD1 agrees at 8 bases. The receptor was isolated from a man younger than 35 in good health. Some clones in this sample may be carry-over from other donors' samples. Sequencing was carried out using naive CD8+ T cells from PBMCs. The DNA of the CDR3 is TGTGCCAGCAAACAGGGGGTCGGCGAGCAGTACTTC. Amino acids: CASKQGVGEQYF.